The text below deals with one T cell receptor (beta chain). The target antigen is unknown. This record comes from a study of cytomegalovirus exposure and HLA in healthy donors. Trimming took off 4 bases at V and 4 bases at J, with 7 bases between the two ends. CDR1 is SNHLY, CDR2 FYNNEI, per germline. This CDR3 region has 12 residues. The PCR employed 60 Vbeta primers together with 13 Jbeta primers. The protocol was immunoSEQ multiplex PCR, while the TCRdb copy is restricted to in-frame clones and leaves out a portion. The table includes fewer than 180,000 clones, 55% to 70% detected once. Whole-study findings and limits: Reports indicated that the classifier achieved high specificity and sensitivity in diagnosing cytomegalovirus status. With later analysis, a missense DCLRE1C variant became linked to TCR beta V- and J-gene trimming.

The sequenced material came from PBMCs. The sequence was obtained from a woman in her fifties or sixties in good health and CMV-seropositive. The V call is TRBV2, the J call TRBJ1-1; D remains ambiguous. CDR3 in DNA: TGTGCCAGCAGTGGAGCCAGCACTGAAGCTTTCTTT. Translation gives CASSGASTEAFF. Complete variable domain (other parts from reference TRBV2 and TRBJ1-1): EPEVTQTPSHQVTQMGQEVILRCVPISNHLYFYWYRQILGQKVEFLVSFYNNEISEKSEIFDDQFSVERPDGSNFTLKIRSTKLEDSAMYFCASSGASTEAFFGQGTRLTVV.